This TCR beta chain is from a study of cytomegalovirus exposure and HLA in healthy donors. Findings and caveats of the study: Usually a TCR sequence was rare, but some public TCRs were found in many donors. Later analysis suggested most CMV-associated TCR beta chains were HLA-restricted. In a later analysis, TCR beta V- and J-gene trimming showed a link to a missense DCLRE1C variant.

In the case of this clone: Its antigen remains unidentified.

The PCR was carried out with 60 Vbeta primers and 13 Jbeta primers. Produced via immunoSEQ multiplex PCR; TCRdb's table is partial and in-frame only. The data contain under 200,000 clones, more than 65% of them seen just once; the ten biggest clones take up approximately 1.5%. J lost 11 bases, V lost 5 bases, and 11 bases had no gene match. The CDR3 spans 15 residues. Germline CDR1 and CDR2: LNHDA and SQIVND (reference sequence). The origin of this receptor is a male donor in good health and CMV-seronegative. The chain recombines TRBV19 with TRBJ1-6, with 8 bases that match TRBD1. The sequenced sample consisted of PBMCs. CDR3 loop: CASSQGGQGRAPLHF. The CDR3 nucleotides read TGTGCCAGTAGTCAAGGAGGACAGGGAAGGGCACCCCTCCACTTT. Together with reference TRBV19 and TRBJ1-6, the CDR3 gives the full variable domain: DGGITQSPKYLFRKEGQNVTLSCEQNLNHDAMYWYRQDPGQGLRLIYYSQIVNDFQKGDIAEGYSVSREKKESFPLTVTSAQKNPTAFYLCASSQGGQGRAPLHFGNGTRLTVT.